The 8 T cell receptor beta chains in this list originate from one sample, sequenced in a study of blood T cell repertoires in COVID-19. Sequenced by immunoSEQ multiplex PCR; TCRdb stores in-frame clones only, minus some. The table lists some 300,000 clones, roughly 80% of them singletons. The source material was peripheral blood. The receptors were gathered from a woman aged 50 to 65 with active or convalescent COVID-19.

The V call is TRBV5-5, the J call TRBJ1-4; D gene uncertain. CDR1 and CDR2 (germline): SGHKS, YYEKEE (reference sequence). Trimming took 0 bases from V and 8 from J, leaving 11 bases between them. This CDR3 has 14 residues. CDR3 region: CASSLVRVGEKLFF. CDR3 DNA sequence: TGTGCCAGCAGCTTGGTACGTGTTGGCGAAAAACTGTTTTTT.

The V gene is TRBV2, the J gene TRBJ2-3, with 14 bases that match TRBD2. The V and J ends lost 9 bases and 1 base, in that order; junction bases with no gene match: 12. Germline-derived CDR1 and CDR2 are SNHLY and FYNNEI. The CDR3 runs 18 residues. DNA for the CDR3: TGTGCCAGTAGCCCGGGACTAGCGGGAGTATCGGGCACAGATACGCAGTATTTT. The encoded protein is CASSPGLAGVSGTDTQYF.

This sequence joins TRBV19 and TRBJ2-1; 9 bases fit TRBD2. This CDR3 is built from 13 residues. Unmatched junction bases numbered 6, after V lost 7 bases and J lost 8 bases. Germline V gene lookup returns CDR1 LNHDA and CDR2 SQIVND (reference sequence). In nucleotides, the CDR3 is TGTGCCAGTACACTAGCGGGTGGGTATGAGCAGTTCTTC. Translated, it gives CASTLAGGYEQFF.

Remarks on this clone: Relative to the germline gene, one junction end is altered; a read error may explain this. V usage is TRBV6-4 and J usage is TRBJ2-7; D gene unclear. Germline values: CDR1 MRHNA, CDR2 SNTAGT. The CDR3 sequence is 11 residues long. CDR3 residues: CASSADPEEYF. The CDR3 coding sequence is TGTGCCAGCAGCGCTGACCCCGAGGAGTACTTC.

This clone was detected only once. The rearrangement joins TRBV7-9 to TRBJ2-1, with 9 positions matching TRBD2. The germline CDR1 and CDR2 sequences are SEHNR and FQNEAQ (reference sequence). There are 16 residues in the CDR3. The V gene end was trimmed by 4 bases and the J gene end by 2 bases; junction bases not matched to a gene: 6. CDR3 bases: TGTGCCAGCAGCTCCCTTCGCGGGAGGGCCTACAATGAGCAGTTCTTC. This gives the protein CASSSLRGRAYNEQFF.

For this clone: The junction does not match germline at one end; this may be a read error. The CDR3 DNA sequence: TGTGCCAGCTCGCGGGCGGGGATCTCCTCCGAGCAGTACTTC. Residues: CASSRAGISSEQYF. The chain couples TRBV18 to TRBJ2-7; D possibly corresponds to TRBD2 (6 bases). The CDR3 is 14 residues long. Germline V gene sequence: CDR1 KGHSH, CDR2 LQKENI.

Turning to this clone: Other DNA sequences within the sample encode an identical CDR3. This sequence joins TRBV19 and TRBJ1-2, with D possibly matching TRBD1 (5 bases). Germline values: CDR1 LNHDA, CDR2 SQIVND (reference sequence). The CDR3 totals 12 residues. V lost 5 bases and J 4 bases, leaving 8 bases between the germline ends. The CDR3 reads CASSDSLYGYTF. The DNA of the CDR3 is TGTGCCAGTAGTGACAGCCTCTATGGCTACACCTTC.

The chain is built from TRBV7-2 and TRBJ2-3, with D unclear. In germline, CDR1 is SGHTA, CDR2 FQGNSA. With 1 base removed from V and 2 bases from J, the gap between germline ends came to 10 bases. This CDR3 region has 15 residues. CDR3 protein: CASSLGLSYTDTQYF. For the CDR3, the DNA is TGTGCCAGCAGCTTAGGGCTCTCTTACACAGATACGCAGTATTTT.